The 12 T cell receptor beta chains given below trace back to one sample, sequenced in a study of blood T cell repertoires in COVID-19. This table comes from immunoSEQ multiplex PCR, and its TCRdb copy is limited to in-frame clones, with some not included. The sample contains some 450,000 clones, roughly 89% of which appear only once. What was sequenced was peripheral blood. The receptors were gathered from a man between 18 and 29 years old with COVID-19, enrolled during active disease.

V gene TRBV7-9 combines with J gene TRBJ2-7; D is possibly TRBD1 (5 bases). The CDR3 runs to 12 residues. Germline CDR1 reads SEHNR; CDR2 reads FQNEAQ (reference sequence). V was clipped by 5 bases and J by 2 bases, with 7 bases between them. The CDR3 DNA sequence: TGTGCCAGCAGCCAGGGTACCTACGAGCAGTACTTC. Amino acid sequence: CASSQGTYEQYF.

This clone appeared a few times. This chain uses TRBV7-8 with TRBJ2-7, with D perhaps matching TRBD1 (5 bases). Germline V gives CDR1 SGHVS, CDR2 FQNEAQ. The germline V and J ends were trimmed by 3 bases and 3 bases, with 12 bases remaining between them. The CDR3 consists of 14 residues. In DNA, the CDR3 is TGTGCCAGCAGCTTTCAGCCAGACAGCTACGAGCAGTACTTC. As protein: CASSFQPDSYEQYF.

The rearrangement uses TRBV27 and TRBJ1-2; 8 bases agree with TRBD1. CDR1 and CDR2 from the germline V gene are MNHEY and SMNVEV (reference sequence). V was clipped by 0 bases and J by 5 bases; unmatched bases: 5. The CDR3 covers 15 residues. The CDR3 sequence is CASSLSQGQEYGYTF. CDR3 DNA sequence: TGTGCCAGCAGTTTATCACAGGGACAGGAATATGGCTACACCTTC.

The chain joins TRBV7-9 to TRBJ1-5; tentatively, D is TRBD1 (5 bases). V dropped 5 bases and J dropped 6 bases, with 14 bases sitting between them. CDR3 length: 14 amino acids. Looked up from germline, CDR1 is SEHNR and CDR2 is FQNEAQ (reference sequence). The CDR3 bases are TGTGCCAGCAGCCCTGGGGGGGTGGCTCAGCCCCAGCATTTT. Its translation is CASSPGGVAQPQHF.

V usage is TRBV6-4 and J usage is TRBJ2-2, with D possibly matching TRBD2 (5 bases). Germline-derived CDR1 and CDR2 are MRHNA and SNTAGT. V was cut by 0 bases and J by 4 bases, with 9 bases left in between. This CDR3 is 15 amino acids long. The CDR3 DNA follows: TGTGCCAGCAGTGACTCAGCGGACTCCACCGGGGAGCTGTTTTTT. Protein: CASSDSADSTGELFF.

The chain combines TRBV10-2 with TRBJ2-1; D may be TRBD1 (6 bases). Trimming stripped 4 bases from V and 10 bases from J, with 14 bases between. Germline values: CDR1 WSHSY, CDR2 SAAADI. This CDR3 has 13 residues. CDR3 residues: CASSGDPTGEQFF. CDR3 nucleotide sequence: TGCGCCAGCAGTGGGGACCCCACAGGGGAGCAGTTCTTC.

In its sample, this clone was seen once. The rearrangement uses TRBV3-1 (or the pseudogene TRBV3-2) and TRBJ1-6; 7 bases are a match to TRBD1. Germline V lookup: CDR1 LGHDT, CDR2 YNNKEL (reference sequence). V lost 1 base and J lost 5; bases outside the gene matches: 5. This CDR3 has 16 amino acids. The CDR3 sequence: CASSQAGDRDNSPLHF. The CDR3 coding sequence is TGTGCCAGCAGCCAAGCGGGGGACAGAGATAATTCACCCCTCCACTTT.

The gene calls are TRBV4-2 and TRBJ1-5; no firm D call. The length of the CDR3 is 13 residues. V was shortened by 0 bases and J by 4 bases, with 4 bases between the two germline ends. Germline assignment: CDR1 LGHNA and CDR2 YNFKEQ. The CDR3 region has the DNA TGTGCCAGCAGCCAAGACTTAAATCAGCCCCAGCATTTT. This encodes CASSQDLNQPQHF.

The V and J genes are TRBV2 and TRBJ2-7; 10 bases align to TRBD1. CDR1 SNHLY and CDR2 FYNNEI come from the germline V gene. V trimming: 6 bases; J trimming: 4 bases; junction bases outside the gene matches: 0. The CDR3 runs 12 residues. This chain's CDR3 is CASRGQGYEQYF. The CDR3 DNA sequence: TGTGCCAGCAGGGGACAGGGGTACGAGCAGTACTTC.

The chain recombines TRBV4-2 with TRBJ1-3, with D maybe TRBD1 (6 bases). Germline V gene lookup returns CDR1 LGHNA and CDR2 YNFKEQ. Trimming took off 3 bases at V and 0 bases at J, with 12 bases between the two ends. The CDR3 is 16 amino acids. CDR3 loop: CASSQVGQNSGNTIYF. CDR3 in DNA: TGTGCCAGCAGCCAGGTAGGACAGAACTCTGGAAACACCATATATTTT.

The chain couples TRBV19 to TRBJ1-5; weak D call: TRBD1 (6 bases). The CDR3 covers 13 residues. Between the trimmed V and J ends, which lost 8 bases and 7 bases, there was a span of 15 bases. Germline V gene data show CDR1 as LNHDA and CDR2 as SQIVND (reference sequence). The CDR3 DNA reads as TGTGCCAGTTCACAGGGCCTGGGGCAGCCCCAGCATTTT. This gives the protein CASSQGLGQPQHF.

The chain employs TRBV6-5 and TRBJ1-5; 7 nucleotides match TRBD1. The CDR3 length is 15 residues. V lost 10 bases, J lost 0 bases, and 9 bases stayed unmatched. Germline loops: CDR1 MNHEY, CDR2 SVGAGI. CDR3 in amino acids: CATRDRLYSNQPQHF. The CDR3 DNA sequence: TGTGCCACCCGGGACAGACTCTATAGCAATCAGCCCCAGCATTTT.